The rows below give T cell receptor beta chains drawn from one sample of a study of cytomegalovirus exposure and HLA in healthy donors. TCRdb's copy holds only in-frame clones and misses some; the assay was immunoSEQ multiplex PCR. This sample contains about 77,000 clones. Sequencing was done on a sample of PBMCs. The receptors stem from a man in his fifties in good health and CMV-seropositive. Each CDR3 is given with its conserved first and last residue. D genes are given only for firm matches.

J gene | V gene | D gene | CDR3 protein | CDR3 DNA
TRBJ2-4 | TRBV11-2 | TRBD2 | CASSLTRGEAAKNIQYF | TGTGCCAGCAGCTTAACACGGGGGGAAGCAGCCAAAAACATTCAGTACTTC
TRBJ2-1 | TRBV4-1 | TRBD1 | CASSQEGTGTSSYNEQFF | TGCGCCAGCAGCCAAGAGGGGACAGGGACCAGCTCCTACAATGAGCAGTTCTTC
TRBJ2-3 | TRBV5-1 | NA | CASSLVSGVGTDTQYF | TGCGCCAGCAGCTTGGTGTCAGGGGTAGGCACAGATACGCAGTATTTT
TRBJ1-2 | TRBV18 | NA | CASSLSQVDYGYTF | TGTGCCAGCTCACTTTCACAGGTGGACTATGGCTACACCTTC
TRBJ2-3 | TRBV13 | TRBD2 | CASSLLAEITDTQYF | TGTGCCAGCAGCTTACTAGCGGAGATCACAGATACGCAGTATTTT
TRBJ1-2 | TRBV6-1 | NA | CASSEIGGENYGYTF | TGTGCCAGCAGTGAAATCGGGGGGGAGAACTATGGCTACACCTTC
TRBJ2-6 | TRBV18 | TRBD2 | CGSRGGRSGANVLTF | TGTGGTAGTCGGGGGGGCCGCTCTGGGGCCAACGTCCTGACTTTC
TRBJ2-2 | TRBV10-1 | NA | CASSLGTGELFF | TGCGCCAGCAGCCTAGGCACCGGGGAGCTGTTTTTT
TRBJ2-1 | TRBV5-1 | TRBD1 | CASNLGQGGIGEQFF | TGCGCCAGCAACCTCGGACAGGGGGGTATAGGTGAGCAGTTCTTC
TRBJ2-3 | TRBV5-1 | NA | CASSLTESTDTQYF | TGCGCCAGCAGCTTGACAGAGAGCACAGATACGCAGTATTTT
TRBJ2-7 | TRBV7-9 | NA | CASSLGSLTYEQYF | TGTGCCAGCAGCTTAGGGAGTCTCACCTACGAGCAGTACTTC
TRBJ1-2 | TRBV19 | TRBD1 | CASGDRGIDGYTF | TGTGCCAGTGGGGACAGGGGAATAGATGGCTACACCTTC
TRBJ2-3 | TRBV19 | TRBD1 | CASSMGPTGGSTDTQYF | TGTGCCAGTAGTATGGGTCCGACAGGGGGTAGCACAGATACGCAGTATTTT
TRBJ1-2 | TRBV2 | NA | CARGRGGYGYTF | TGTGCCAGGGGTAGGGGAGGCTATGGCTACACCTTC
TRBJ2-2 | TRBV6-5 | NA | CASTHGGNTGELFF | TGTGCCAGCACCCACGGGGGGAACACCGGGGAGCTGTTTTTT
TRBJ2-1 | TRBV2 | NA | CASSAPGVNNEQFF | TGTGCCAGCAGTGCCCCGGGGGTAAACAATGAGCAGTTCTTC
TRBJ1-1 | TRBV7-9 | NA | CASSSQQGTEAFF | TGTGCCAGCAGCTCACAACAGGGAACTGAAGCTTTCTTT
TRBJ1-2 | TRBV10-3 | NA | CAISASDGYTF | TGTGCCATCAGTGCCTCGGATGGCTACACCTTC
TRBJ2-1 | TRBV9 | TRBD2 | CASSLTSGRNNEQFF | TGTGCCAGCAGCCTGACTAGCGGGAGGAACAATGAGCAGTTCTTC
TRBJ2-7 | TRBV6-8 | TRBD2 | CASSYSKREENEQYF | TGTGCCAGCAGTTACTCAAAGCGGGAGGAAAACGAGCAGTACTTC
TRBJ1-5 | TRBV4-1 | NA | CASSQVSGLGNQPQHF | TGCGCCAGCAGCCAAGTATCGGGGTTGGGCAATCAGCCCCAGCATTTT
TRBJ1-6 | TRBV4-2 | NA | CASSQSGSSPLHF | TGTGCCAGCAGCCAAAGTGGGAGCTCACCCCTCCACTTT
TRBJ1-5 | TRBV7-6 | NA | CASSLDFPSSGQPQHF | TGTGCCAGCAGCTTAGATTTTCCCTCCAGCGGGCAGCCCCAGCATTTT
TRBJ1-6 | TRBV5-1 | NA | CASSGGDYNSPLHF | TGCGCCAGCAGCGGCGGGGACTATAATTCACCCCTCCACTTT
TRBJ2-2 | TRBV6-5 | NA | CASSSQQGSGGELFF | TGTGCCAGCAGTTCCCAACAGGGATCTGGAGGGGAGCTGTTTTTT
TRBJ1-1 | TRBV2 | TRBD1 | CASSSTGQGYTEAFF | TGTGCCAGCAGTTCCACGGGACAGGGGTACACTGAAGCTTTCTTT
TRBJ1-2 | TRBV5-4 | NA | CASSPTGTDGYTF | TGTGCCAGCAGCCCTACCGGGACTGATGGCTACACCTTC
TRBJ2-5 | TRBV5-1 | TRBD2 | CASSVTGTIIETQYF | TGCGCCAGCAGCGTCACCGGGACTATAATAGAGACCCAGTACTTC
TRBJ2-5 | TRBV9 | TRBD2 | CASSAIAGGRETQYF | TGTGCCAGCAGCGCCATAGCGGGGGGGCGAGAGACCCAGTACTTC
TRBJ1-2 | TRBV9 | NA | CASSNNQGNYGYTF | TGTGCCAGCAGCAACAACCAGGGTAACTATGGCTACACCTTC
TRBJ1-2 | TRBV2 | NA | CASSAQGREGYTF | TGTGCCAGCAGCGCCCAGGGCCGGGAGGGCTACACCTTC
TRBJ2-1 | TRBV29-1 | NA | CSVGGVSYNEQFF | TGCAGCGTTGGGGGGGTCTCCTACAATGAGCAGTTCTTC
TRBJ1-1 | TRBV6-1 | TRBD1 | CASSELPGQGTEAFF | TGTGCCAGCAGTGAATTGCCGGGACAGGGAACTGAAGCTTTCTTT
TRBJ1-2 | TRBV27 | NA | CASKLDRTPNYGYTF | TGTGCCAGCAAACTGGACAGAACCCCTAACTATGGCTACACCTTC
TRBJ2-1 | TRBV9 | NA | CASSVVGRGRDEQFF | TGTGCCAGCAGCGTAGTAGGCAGGGGTAGGGATGAGCAGTTCTTC
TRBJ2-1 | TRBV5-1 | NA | CASSTSGDGYNEQFF | TGCGCCAGCAGCACTTCGGGGGACGGATACAATGAGCAGTTCTTC
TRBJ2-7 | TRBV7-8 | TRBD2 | CASSLGEGGEQYF | TGTGCCAGCAGCTTAGGGGAGGGCGGCGAGCAGTACTTC
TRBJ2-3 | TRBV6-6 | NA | CASSFAGPDTDTQYF | TGTGCCAGCAGTTTCGCGGGCCCCGACACAGATACGCAGTATTTT
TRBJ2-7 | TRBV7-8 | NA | CASSRGTLYEQYF | TGTGCCAGCAGTCGAGGTACTCTCTACGAGCAGTACTTC
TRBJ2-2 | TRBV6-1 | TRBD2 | CASSDGGASGELFF | TGTGCCAGCAGTGACGGGGGGGCCTCCGGGGAGCTGTTTTTT
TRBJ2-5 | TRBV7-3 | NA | CASSLNRGETQYF | TGTGCCAGCAGCTTAAACCGCGGAGAGACCCAGTACTTC
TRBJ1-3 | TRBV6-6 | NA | CASSYLGLSNTIYF | TGTGCCAGCAGTTACTTGGGACTGTCAAACACCATATATTTT
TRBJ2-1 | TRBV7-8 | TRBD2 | CASSATSGYTNEQFF | TGTGCCAGCAGCGCGACTAGCGGGTATACCAATGAGCAGTTCTTC
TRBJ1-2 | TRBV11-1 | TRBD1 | CASSLTGGQGDGYTF | TGTGCCAGCAGCTTGACAGGGGGACAAGGCGATGGCTACACCTTC
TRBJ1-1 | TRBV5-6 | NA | CASSLRLMNTEAFF | TGTGCCAGCAGCTTGAGACTGATGAACACTGAAGCTTTCTTT
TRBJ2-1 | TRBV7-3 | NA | CASSLTYDEQFF | TGTGCCAGCAGCTTAACCTATGATGAGCAGTTCTTC
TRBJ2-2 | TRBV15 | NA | CATSRDRAAGELFF | TGTGCCACCAGCAGAGATCGAGCCGCCGGGGAGCTGTTTTTT
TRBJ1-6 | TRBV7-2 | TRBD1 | CASSFTGDNSPLHF | TGTGCCAGCAGCTTTACAGGGGATAATTCACCCCTCCACTTT